These T cell receptor beta chains were read from a single sample in a study of CD8 T cells in Susac syndrome. Using its own MiXCR run on the immunoSEQ multiplex PCR reads, TCRdb lists one record per CDR3 protein. The top ten clones hold roughly 0.5% of a sample with fewer than 85,000 distinct CDR3 sequences, approximately 93% of them seen once. Sequencing was performed on CD8+ T cells from PBMCs. These receptors originate from a human donor with Susac syndrome. Both conserved end residues are part of each CDR3. Each record gives: clone size, CDR3 length, D gene, J gene, V gene, CDR3 protein, CDR3 DNA. The D gene is left open where the match is weak. Not all rows give a size; the values are once, few, many and, for expanded clones, a class.

clone_size: .
cdr3_length: 12
d_call: .
j_call: TRBJ2-2
v_call: TRBV12-3/TRBV12-4
cdr3_aa: CASSLQAGELFF
cdr3_nt: TGTGCCAGCAGTTTACAGGCCGGGGAGCTGTTTTTT

clone_size: .
cdr3_length: 12
d_call: .
j_call: TRBJ2-2
v_call: TRBV6-6
cdr3_aa: CASSYGPGELFF
cdr3_nt: TGTGCCAGCAGTTATGGGCCCGGGGAGCTGTTTTTT

clone_size: .
cdr3_length: 15
d_call: TRBD2
j_call: TRBJ2-1
v_call: TRBV10-3
cdr3_aa: CAISEAGGFYNEQFF
cdr3_nt: TGTGCCATCAGTGAGGCGGGGGGTTTCTACAATGAGCAGTTCTTC

clone_size: .
cdr3_length: 14
d_call: .
j_call: TRBJ2-7
v_call: TRBV7-2
cdr3_aa: CASRLRGLNYEQYF
cdr3_nt: TGTGCCAGCAGGTTGCGCGGTCTCAACTACGAGCAGTACTTC

clone_size: .
cdr3_length: 15
d_call: .
j_call: TRBJ2-1
v_call: TRBV4-3
cdr3_aa: CASSQSSGGPGEQFF
cdr3_nt: TGCGCCAGCAGCCAATCATCGGGTGGTCCCGGGGAGCAGTTCTTC

clone_size: .
cdr3_length: 14
d_call: .
j_call: TRBJ2-5
v_call: TRBV15
cdr3_aa: CATSRGTGEETQYF
cdr3_nt: TGTGCCACCAGCAGGGGGACTGGCGAGGAGACCCAGTACTTC

clone_size: .
cdr3_length: 13
d_call: .
j_call: TRBJ1-1
v_call: TRBV7-9
cdr3_aa: CASRGGSNTEAFF
cdr3_nt: TGTGCCAGCAGGGGAGGGAGCAACACTGAAGCTTTCTTT

clone_size: .
cdr3_length: 15
d_call: .
j_call: TRBJ2-7
v_call: TRBV27
cdr3_aa: CASTFLQGSSYEQYF
cdr3_nt: TGTGCCAGCACCTTCCTCCAGGGCAGCTCCTACGAGCAGTACTTC

clone_size: .
cdr3_length: 16
d_call: .
j_call: TRBJ2-3
v_call: TRBV18
cdr3_aa: CASSPAGRQGEDTQYF
cdr3_nt: TGTGCCAGCTCACCCGCGGGACGCCAAGGTGAGGATACGCAGTATTTT

clone_size: .
cdr3_length: 15
d_call: .
j_call: TRBJ2-5
v_call: TRBV7-2
cdr3_aa: CASSPSHIIQETQYF
cdr3_nt: TGTGCCAGCAGCCCCTCACATATCATCCAAGAGACCCAGTACTTC

clone_size: .
cdr3_length: 14
d_call: .
j_call: TRBJ1-6
v_call: TRBV7-9
cdr3_aa: CASSPEGGNSPLHF
cdr3_nt: TGTGCCAGCAGCCCGGAGGGGGGTAATTCACCCCTCCACTTT

clone_size: .
cdr3_length: 15
d_call: TRBD2
j_call: TRBJ2-7
v_call: TRBV5-6
cdr3_aa: CASSKRGRNTYEQYF
cdr3_nt: TGTGCAAGCAGTAAGCGGGGGCGAAATACCTACGAGCAGTACTTC

clone_size: once
cdr3_length: 15
d_call: .
j_call: TRBJ1-1
v_call: TRBV4-1
cdr3_aa: CASSQVQGGGTEAFF
cdr3_nt: TGCGCCAGCAGCCAAGTACAGGGAGGGGGCACTGAAGCTTTCTTT

clone_size: once
cdr3_length: 14
d_call: .
j_call: TRBJ1-5
v_call: TRBV2
cdr3_aa: CASKGRGLNQPQHF
cdr3_nt: TGTGCCAGCAAGGGTCGGGGGCTCAATCAGCCCCAGCATTTT

clone_size: .
cdr3_length: 13
d_call: TRBD1
j_call: TRBJ2-5
v_call: TRBV4-1
cdr3_aa: CASSQSQGAAQYF
cdr3_nt: TGCGCCAGCAGCCAATCCCAGGGGGCGGCCCAGTACTTC

clone_size: few
cdr3_length: 12
d_call: .
j_call: TRBJ2-1
v_call: TRBV7-9
cdr3_aa: CASSLGQNEQFF
cdr3_nt: TGTGCCAGCAGCTTAGGACAGAATGAGCAGTTCTTC

clone_size: .
cdr3_length: 14
d_call: .
j_call: TRBJ2-7
v_call: TRBV27
cdr3_aa: CASSPSDRSYEQYF
cdr3_nt: TGTGCCAGCAGTCCTTCGGACCGCTCCTACGAGCAGTACTTC

clone_size: .
cdr3_length: 19
d_call: TRBD2
j_call: TRBJ2-3
v_call: TRBV20-1
cdr3_aa: CSARDQSGGSSTYTDTQYF
cdr3_nt: TGCAGTGCTAGAGATCAAAGCGGGGGGTCCTCTACTTACACAGATACGCAGTATTTT

clone_size: once
cdr3_length: 15
d_call: TRBD1
j_call: TRBJ2-7
v_call: TRBV9
cdr3_aa: CASSVTDRGIYEQYF
cdr3_nt: TGTGCCAGCAGCGTTACGGACAGGGGGATATACGAGCAGTACTTC

clone_size: .
cdr3_length: 17
d_call: TRBD1
j_call: TRBJ2-5
v_call: TRBV4-2
cdr3_aa: CASSQSTPGQGGETQYF
cdr3_nt: TGTGCCAGCAGCCAGTCTACGCCGGGACAGGGAGGGGAGACCCAGTACTTC

clone_size: .
cdr3_length: 13
d_call: TRBD1
j_call: TRBJ2-7
v_call: TRBV10-3
cdr3_aa: CATEDPTGDEQYF
cdr3_nt: TGTGCCACCGAAGACCCGACAGGGGATGAGCAGTACTTC

clone_size: .
cdr3_length: 13
d_call: TRBD2
j_call: TRBJ2-7
v_call: TRBV27
cdr3_aa: CASSGAGVYEQYF
cdr3_nt: TGTGCCAGCAGTGGAGCGGGGGTGTACGAGCAGTACTTC

clone_size: .
cdr3_length: 12
d_call: .
j_call: TRBJ2-5
v_call: TRBV9
cdr3_aa: CASSSSSKTQYF
cdr3_nt: TGTGCCAGCAGCAGTAGCTCGAAGACCCAGTACTTC

clone_size: .
cdr3_length: 15
d_call: TRBD1
j_call: TRBJ2-3
v_call: TRBV13
cdr3_aa: CASSPRTGPVDTQYF
cdr3_nt: TGTGCCAGCAGCCCCCGGACAGGGCCCGTTGATACGCAGTATTTT

clone_size: once
cdr3_length: 14
d_call: TRBD1
j_call: TRBJ1-5
v_call: TRBV24-1
cdr3_aa: CATSATGSNQPQHF
cdr3_nt: TGTGCCACCAGCGCGACAGGGAGCAATCAGCCCCAGCATTTT

clone_size: .
cdr3_length: 15
d_call: .
j_call: TRBJ1-1
v_call: TRBV4-1
cdr3_aa: CASSQESLMNTEAFF
cdr3_nt: TGCGCCAGCAGCCAAGAATCGCTTATGAACACTGAAGCTTTCTTT

clone_size: .
cdr3_length: 14
d_call: TRBD2
j_call: TRBJ2-1
v_call: TRBV4-3
cdr3_aa: CASSQRRLADEQFF
cdr3_nt: TGCGCCAGCAGCCAAAGACGACTAGCGGATGAGCAGTTCTTC

clone_size: .
cdr3_length: 13
d_call: .
j_call: TRBJ1-6
v_call: TRBV27
cdr3_aa: CASSAGAREPLHF
cdr3_nt: TGTGCCAGCAGTGCCGGTGCCAGGGAGCCCCTCCACTTT

clone_size: .
cdr3_length: 13
d_call: .
j_call: TRBJ2-1
v_call: TRBV9
cdr3_aa: CASSPQTNNEQFF
cdr3_nt: TGTGCCAGCAGCCCCCAAACTAACAATGAGCAGTTCTTC

clone_size: .
cdr3_length: 13
d_call: .
j_call: TRBJ2-5
v_call: TRBV14
cdr3_aa: CASSRDYQETQYF
cdr3_nt: TGTGCCAGCAGCCGGGACTACCAAGAGACCCAGTACTTC

clone_size: .
cdr3_length: 12
d_call: .
j_call: TRBJ2-1
v_call: TRBV29-1
cdr3_aa: CSVEIKYNEQFF
cdr3_nt: TGCAGCGTTGAAATCAAGTACAATGAGCAGTTCTTC

clone_size: .
cdr3_length: 13
d_call: .
j_call: TRBJ2-7
v_call: TRBV27
cdr3_aa: CASSFNLDYEQYF
cdr3_nt: TGTGCCAGCAGTTTCAATCTAGACTACGAGCAGTACTTC

clone_size: .
cdr3_length: 13
d_call: .
j_call: TRBJ2-7
v_call: TRBV4-3
cdr3_aa: CASSHGQSYEQYF
cdr3_nt: TGCGCCAGCAGCCATGGACAGTCCTACGAGCAGTACTTC

clone_size: once
cdr3_length: 14
d_call: TRBD2
j_call: TRBJ2-1
v_call: TRBV9
cdr3_aa: CASNAGGSYNEQFF
cdr3_nt: TGTGCCAGCAACGCGGGGGGGTCCTACAATGAGCAGTTCTTC

clone_size: .
cdr3_length: 14
d_call: TRBD2
j_call: TRBJ2-5
v_call: TRBV12-5
cdr3_aa: CASKAGGAGETQYF
cdr3_nt: TGTGCTAGTAAGGCGGGGGGGGCCGGTGAGACCCAGTACTTC

clone_size: .
cdr3_length: 11
d_call: .
j_call: TRBJ2-7
v_call: TRBV27
cdr3_aa: CAVWGRYEQYF
cdr3_nt: TGTGCCGTTTGGGGCCGGTACGAGCAGTACTTC

clone_size: .
cdr3_length: 13
d_call: TRBD1
j_call: TRBJ2-7
v_call: TRBV15
cdr3_aa: CATGQGPAYEQYF
cdr3_nt: TGTGCCACCGGACAGGGGCCTGCCTACGAGCAGTACTTC

clone_size: once
cdr3_length: 12
d_call: .
j_call: TRBJ1-2
v_call: TRBV21-1
cdr3_aa: CASSKCRGGYTF
cdr3_nt: TGTGCCAGCAGCAAATGCCGGGGTGGCTACACCTTC

clone_size: .
cdr3_length: 14
d_call: .
j_call: TRBJ2-7
v_call: TRBV27
cdr3_aa: CASSLSNGPGEQYF
cdr3_nt: TGTGCCAGCAGTTTATCGAACGGGCCAGGCGAGCAGTACTTC

clone_size: .
cdr3_length: 14
d_call: .
j_call: TRBJ1-1
v_call: TRBV7-9
cdr3_aa: CASSAAGTNTEAFF
cdr3_nt: TGTGCCAGCAGCGCCGCCGGTACGAACACTGAAGCTTTCTTT

clone_size: .
cdr3_length: 15
d_call: TRBD1
j_call: TRBJ1-1
v_call: TRBV5-6
cdr3_aa: CASSSNRGRRTEAFF
cdr3_nt: TGTGCCAGCAGCTCGAACAGGGGGCGAAGGACTGAAGCTTTCTTT

clone_size: .
cdr3_length: 12
d_call: .
j_call: TRBJ2-1
v_call: TRBV13
cdr3_aa: CASSLGTYEQFF
cdr3_nt: TGTGCCAGCAGCCTCGGGACCTATGAGCAGTTCTTC

clone_size: .
cdr3_length: 15
d_call: .
j_call: TRBJ2-2
v_call: TRBV4-3
cdr3_aa: CASSQDRPSTGELFF
cdr3_nt: TGCGCCAGCAGCCAAGATCGCCCTAGCACCGGGGAGCTGTTTTTT

clone_size: .
cdr3_length: 16
d_call: .
j_call: TRBJ2-6
v_call: TRBV14
cdr3_aa: CASSPYGSAGANVLTF
cdr3_nt: TGTGCCAGCAGCCCCTATGGGAGTGCTGGGGCCAACGTCCTGACTTTC

clone_size: .
cdr3_length: 14
d_call: .
j_call: TRBJ2-1
v_call: TRBV28
cdr3_aa: CASSFLDSTHEQFF
cdr3_nt: TGTGCCAGCAGTTTCCTGGACTCTACGCATGAGCAGTTCTTC

clone_size: .
cdr3_length: 14
d_call: .
j_call: TRBJ1-2
v_call: TRBV14
cdr3_aa: CASSQEPGVHGYTF
cdr3_nt: TGTGCCAGCAGCCAAGAACCAGGGGTGCATGGCTACACCTTC

clone_size: .
cdr3_length: 11
d_call: .
j_call: TRBJ1-2
v_call: TRBV29-1
cdr3_aa: CSVELRVGYTF
cdr3_nt: TGCAGCGTTGAACTGAGGGTTGGCTACACCTTC

clone_size: .
cdr3_length: 11
d_call: .
j_call: TRBJ2-1
v_call: TRBV24-1
cdr3_aa: CATSEAYEQFF
cdr3_nt: TGTGCCACCAGTGAGGCGTATGAGCAGTTCTTC